Sequencing of this TCR beta chain was carried out in a study of blood T cell repertoires in COVID-19. In the study's own analysis: Quantification of nucleated cells was approximated via reference gene primer amplification. Assay: immunoSEQ multiplex PCR; the TCRdb copy retains only in-frame clones and omits some. V and J calls and clone size are as listed in that table; D and trimming were resolved from the DNA. This sample yields approximately 28,000 clones, of which roughly 80% are seen a single time; around 16% belongs to the top ten. V lost 2 bases, J lost 3 bases, and 5 bases stayed unmatched. The germline V gene encodes CDR1 MNHEY and CDR2 SVGAGI. CDR3 length: 16 amino acids.

Source material: peripheral blood. The TCR sequence derives from a woman aged 55 to 70 with acute or convalescent COVID-19. The chain employs TRBV6-5 and TRBJ2-3; 10 bases map to TRBD2. The DNA for the CDR3 is TGTGCCAGCAGTTACACCGCTAGCGGGGGAACAGATACGCAGTATTTT. It specifies CASSYTASGGTDTQYF.